Presented here are 15 T cell receptor beta chains from one specimen sequenced in a study of shared clonotypes between healthy human individuals (TCRdb year 2020). Library preparation employed the immunoSEQ multiplex PCR assay. TCRdb holds this immuneACCESS table with in-frame rearrangements only. Some clones are missing; in checked studies, unresolved V genes explain under half, and the rest has no known cause. This sample lists 1,400,000 or so clones; roughly 98.5% were detected once. Clones ranked in the top ten supply about 0.35% of the sample. The sample consisted of naive CD4+ T cells sorted from blood. What this sample's cell subset or site label stands for: CD45RA+ positively selected. The source is a man younger than 40 in good health.

V gene TRBV18 combines with J gene TRBJ2-3; TRBD2 matches at 8 bases. The CDR3 has 16 residues. Trimming cost V 0 bases and J 2 bases; bases outside gene matches: 4. The V gene's germline CDR1 is KGHSH and CDR2 LQKENI. The CDR3 bases are TGTGCCAGCTCACCACCAGGAGCGGGAGTCACAGATACGCAGTATTTT. Its translation: CASSPPGAGVTDTQYF.

V usage is TRBV5-1 and J usage is TRBJ2-1; 9 bases match TRBD2. Germline-derived CDR1 and CDR2 are SGHRS and YFSETQ. The CDR3 contains 15 residues. With 5 bases clipped from V and 2 bases from J, the junction kept 5 bases outside the gene matches. This CDR3 is CASRISGGTYNEQFF. As DNA, the CDR3 is TGCGCCAGCAGGATTAGCGGGGGAACCTACAATGAGCAGTTCTTC.

This chain links TRBV30 with TRBJ1-5, with D maybe TRBD1 (6 bases). This CDR3 region has 15 residues. The V end lost 2 bases, the J end lost 4 bases, and 15 bases lay between the germline ends. Germline lookup yields CDR1 GTSNPN and CDR2 SVGIG (reference sequence). In nucleotides, the CDR3 is TGTGCCTGGAGTTTTACAGGGTCAGCTAATCAGCCCCAGCATTTT. Translating it yields CAWSFTGSANQPQHF.

V is TRBV10-2 and J is TRBJ1-2; 11 nucleotides line up with TRBD1. CDR1 WSHSY and CDR2 SAAADI come from the germline V gene. J lost 3 bases, V lost 4 bases, and 4 bases had no gene match. The CDR3 has 15 amino acids. The CDR3 region is CASSGGQGGYYGYTF. CDR3 DNA sequence: TGCGCCAGCAGTGGGGGACAGGGGGGCTACTATGGCTACACCTTC.

V and J are TRBV4-1 and TRBJ2-3, with a weak D call TRBD2 (5 bases). CDR1 and CDR2 from the germline V gene are MGHRA and YSYEKL. Trimming took off 3 bases at V and 5 bases at J, with 21 bases between the two ends. This CDR3 region has 17 residues. Here the CDR3 reads CASSHPPRGLGEDTQYF. The DNA of the CDR3 is TGCGCCAGCAGCCACCCCCCGAGAGGGTTAGGTGAAGATACGCAGTATTTT.

As concerns this clone: Other DNA sequences of this sample code for an identical CDR3. The V and J genes are TRBV19 and TRBJ1-5; D is ambiguous. Germline loops: CDR1 LNHDA, CDR2 SQIVND (reference sequence). The CDR3 totals 14 residues. V lost 6 bases to trimming and J lost 4 bases, with 13 bases between them. CDR3 sequence: CASRETGVNQPQHF. CDR3 sequence (DNA): TGTGCCAGTAGGGAGACCGGGGTGAATCAGCCCCAGCATTTT.

This rearrangement joins TRBV2 to TRBJ1-2; 8 nucleotides match TRBD1. CDR1 is SNHLY and CDR2 is FYNNEI in the germline V gene. The trim removed 5 bases at V and 2 bases at J, leaving 1 base unmatched. This CDR3 is 13 amino acids long. The CDR3 DNA reads as TGTGCCAGCAGTACAGGGGGGAACTATGGCTACACCTTC. Translating gives CASSTGGNYGYTF.

The chain uses TRBV11-2 and TRBJ2-2; 10 bases line up with TRBD2. V lost 6 bases, J lost 2 bases, and 9 bases stayed unmatched. The CDR3 runs 17 residues. CDR1 and CDR2 from the germline V gene are SGHAT and FQNNGV. The CDR3 DNA reads as TGTGCCAGCAGTCGCCGGGCTAGCGGGAGCAACACCGGGGAGCTGTTTTTT. Protein product: CASSRRASGSNTGELFF.

As concerns this clone: Other DNA sequences in the sample encode the same CDR3. The rearrangement links TRBV5-4 to TRBJ2-3, with D unresolved. There are 13 residues in the CDR3. The germline V gene has CDR1 SGHNT and CDR2 YYREEE (reference sequence). With 1 base removed from V and 0 bases from J, the gap between germline ends came to 3 bases. CDR3 loop: CASSLSSTDTQYF. CDR3 bases: TGTGCCAGCAGCTTGTCAAGCACAGATACGCAGTATTTT.

This clone was seen once. The chain joins TRBV28 to TRBJ2-7; D is possibly TRBD2 (6 bases). Germline V gives CDR1 MDHEN, CDR2 SYDVKM. This CDR3 contains 12 residues. Trimming pared 7 bases from V and 3 bases from J, leaving 10 bases between. The CDR3 DNA follows: TGTGCCAGCATGGGGACTGTCTACGAGCAGTACTTC. Translating gives CASMGTVYEQYF.

CDR3 loop: CASSVGQRTYEQYF. CDR3 DNA sequence: TGCGCCAGCAGCGTGGGACAGAGAACCTACGAGCAGTACTTC. V gene TRBV10-1 combines with J gene TRBJ2-7; 7 bases align to TRBD1. Germline V gene data show CDR1 as WNHNN and CDR2 as SYGVQD (reference sequence). Trimming cost V 6 bases and J 2 bases; bases outside gene matches: 7. This CDR3 comprises 14 residues.

This chain uses TRBV11-2 with TRBJ1-2; D unclear. The CDR3 loop spans 11 amino acids. The V gene's germline CDR1 is SGHAT and CDR2 FQNNGV. Trimming pared 4 bases from V and 5 bases from J, leaving 5 bases between. This CDR3 reads CASSSSYGYTF. CDR3 bases: TGTGCCAGCAGCTCATCTTATGGCTACACCTTC. The whole variable domain, remainder taken from reference TRBV11-2 and TRBJ1-2, is EAGVAQSPRYKIIEKRQSVAFWCNPISGHATLYWYQQILGQGPKLLIQFQNNGVVDDSQLPKDRFSAERLKGVDSTLKIQPAKLEDSAVYLCASSSSYGYTFGSGTRLTVV.

The chain is built from TRBV9 and TRBJ2-7, with TRBD2 matching over 10 bases. Germline loops: CDR1 SGDLS, CDR2 YYNGEE. V dropped 4 bases and J dropped 2; count of bases not matched to a gene: 12. The CDR3 covers 17 residues. As DNA, the CDR3 is TGTGCCAGCAGCCCAAACTCCTGGACTAGCGGCCCCTACGAGCAGTACTTC. As protein: CASSPNSWTSGPYEQYF.

This chain uses TRBV15 with TRBJ2-7; 7 bases line up with TRBD2. With 0 bases clipped from V and 0 bases from J, the junction kept 11 bases outside the gene matches. Germline V gives CDR1 LNHNV, CDR2 YYDKDF (reference sequence). This CDR3 has 18 residues. CDR3 DNA: TGTGCCACCAGCAGAGATTTGATAGCGGGCGCGAGCTCCTACGAGCAGTACTTC. As protein: CATSRDLIAGASSYEQYF.

The J gene is TRBJ2-5, the V gene TRBV7-9, with D possibly matching TRBD1 (6 bases). V lost 3 bases to trimming and J lost 5 bases, with 22 bases between them. This CDR3 is built from 17 residues. Germline CDR1 SEHNR, CDR2 FQNEAQ (reference sequence). CDR3 bases: TGTGCCAGCAGCTTGAAGAACCGGGACACCCAGGGGGAGACCCAGTACTTC. Protein: CASSLKNRDTQGETQYF.